Here is one T cell receptor (beta chain) with its context. The sample is drawn from a study of blood T cell repertoires in COVID-19. Turning to the study itself: Specimens from acute and convalescent COVID-19 originated in the United States, Italy and Spain. Sample material is recorded as cDNA or gDNA derived from T cells, B-cell-depleted T cells, or PBMCs.

Original methodology: Amplifying reference gene primers gave estimates of nucleated cell counts. The protocol was immunoSEQ multiplex PCR, while the TCRdb copy is restricted to in-frame clones and leaves out a portion. The V and J calls and clone size were taken over from that table, and D and trimming were inferred from the DNA. The sample holds approximately 77,000 clones, approximately 89% seen once. Trimming pared 4 bases from V and 3 bases from J, leaving 11 bases between. Germline V gene sequence: CDR1 SGHRS, CDR2 YFSETQ. There are 14 residues in the CDR3. This sequence was found in a woman of 80 years or more with acute or convalescent COVID-19. Input material: peripheral blood. The V and J genes are TRBV5-1 and TRBJ1-3; no reliable D call. CDR3 sequence: CASSADDLGNTIYF. CDR3 DNA: TGCGCCAGCAGCGCGGATGACCTTGGAAACACCATATATTTT.